This T cell receptor beta chain was documented in a study of neoadjuvant anti-PD-1 for oral cavity cancer. Whole-study context: Around day 43, patients without progression received a fourth nivolumab dose before surgery.

Study-wide results and limits: TCR analyses covered only a few patients per response group.

As to time point: after neoadjuvant nivolumab, at surgical resection. Cohort: HPV-negative, locally advanced oral cavity squamous cell carcinoma patients. Method: immunoSEQ multiplex PCR; TCRdb's copy keeps in-frame clones and lacks some. The sample includes around 68,000 clones, 86% seen only once; the top ten take 2.5% to 3%. There are 14 residues in the CDR3. Trimming left V 8 bases short and J 3 bases short, with 16 bases between. The V gene's germline CDR1 is LNHDA and CDR2 SQIVND (reference sequence). In its sample, this clone was seen a few times. Its antigen is not known. The input for sequencing was PBMCs, taken after nivolumab (anti-PD-1) treatment. This sequence was found in a person aged 35-79 years with oral cavity squamous cell carcinoma. The chain carries TRBV19 and TRBJ1-1; D is unresolved. The CDR3 nucleotides are TGTGCCAGTTCACATACCTGGGTGGACACTGAAGCTTTCTTT. It translates to CASSHTWVDTEAFF.